Included here is one T cell receptor (beta chain) sequence, with context. The antigen is undetermined. The data derive from a study of cytomegalovirus exposure and HLA in healthy donors. Findings of the study overall: Researchers catalogued around 150 TCR beta chains as cytomegalovirus-associated. Later on, a genetic analysis was performed. It linked a missense variant in DCLRE1C with V- and J-gene trimming of TCR beta.

The PCR employed 60 Vbeta primers together with 13 Jbeta primers. Clones were read by immunoSEQ multiplex PCR, and TCRdb kept only the in-frame ones, dropping some. The sample has 200,000 or so clones. This CDR3 spans 16 amino acids. The germline CDR1 and CDR2 sequences are SGHRS and YFSETQ. The V and J ends lost 2 bases and 0 bases, in that order; junction bases with no gene match: 6. The sequencing sample was made of PBMCs. The receptor's source is a girl aged 2 to 10 in good health and CMV-seropositive. The genes are TRBV5-1 and TRBJ2-7, with 9 bases that match TRBD2. The CDR3 nucleotides read TGCGCCAGCAGCTTCTTAGCGGGGGCCGTCTCCTACGAGCAGTACTTC. Amino acid sequence: CASSFLAGAVSYEQYF. Variable domain in full (rest from reference TRBV5-1 and TRBJ2-7): KAGVTQTPRYLIKTRGQQVTLSCSPISGHRSVSWYQQTPGQGLQFLFEYFSETQRNKGNFPGRFSGRQFSNSRSEMNVSTLELGDSALYLCASSFLAGAVSYEQYFGPGTRLTVT.